The 9 T cell receptor beta chains listed next were all sequenced from one sample in a study of T cells in localized non-small cell lung cancer (dated by TCRdb to 2018 to 2020). The library was prepared using the immunoSEQ multiplex PCR assay. TCRdb obtained this table from immuneACCESS and retained in-frame rearrangements with V and J assigned. These tables miss some clones; where compared with another copy, unresolved V genes account for less than half of the shortfall, and the remainder is unexplained. Recorded for this sample are fewer than 40,000 clones; 93% of them occurred a single time. 6.5% to 10% of the sample comes from the top ten. Sequencing used peripheral blood, obtained before any cancer treatment. The source of these receptors is a female donor older than 55 with stage I lung adenocarcinoma.

This clone was seen a few times. V gene TRBV4-2 combines with J gene TRBJ1-2; D is unclear. Trimming cost V 0 bases and J 4 bases, with 9 bases left between them. Germline loops: CDR1 LGHNA, CDR2 YNFKEQ. The CDR3 runs 14 residues. The CDR3 DNA is TGTGCCAGCAGCCAAGAGGCAGGACCCTATGGCTACACCTTC. Its protein is CASSQEAGPYGYTF.

The chain couples TRBV11-3 to TRBJ2-5; D may be TRBD2 (6 bases). The CDR3 contains 13 residues. Trimming removed 1 base from V and 4 bases from J, with 7 bases in between. Per the germline V gene, CDR1 is SGHNT and CDR2 is YENEEA. The CDR3 is CASSLAGVETQYF. As DNA, the CDR3 is TGTGCCAGCAGCTTAGCGGGAGTAGAGACCCAGTACTTC.

The J gene is TRBJ1-3, the V gene TRBV15, with TRBD1 as a possible D gene (5 bases). The CDR3 runs 17 residues. Germline V CDR1 and CDR2: LNHNV, YYDKDF (reference sequence). The V and J ends lost 0 bases and 3 bases respectively, with 15 bases between them. The CDR3 protein is CATSRDIGGVFGNTIYF. DNA for the CDR3: TGTGCCACCAGCAGAGATATTGGGGGAGTGTTTGGAAACACCATATATTTT. The full variable domain, in which reference TRBV15 and TRBJ1-3 provide the parts outside the CDR3, is DAMVIQNPRYQVTQFGKPVTLSCSQTLNHNVMYWYQQKSSQAPKLLFHYYDKDFNNEADTPDNFQSRRPNTSFCFLDIRSPGLGDTAMYLCATSRDIGGVFGNTIYFGEGSWLTVV.

The table lists this clone with a few counts. The same CDR3 can be traced to other DNA sequences in this sample. This rearrangement joins TRBV19 to TRBJ2-3, with TRBD2 identical over 8 bases. The ends lost 4 bases at V and 4 bases at J; junction bases unmatched: 4. There are 14 residues in the CDR3. The germline V gene encodes CDR1 LNHDA and CDR2 SQIVND (reference sequence). CDR3 sequence: CASSRAGEADTQYF. The CDR3 DNA sequence: TGTGCCAGTAGTAGAGCGGGAGAGGCAGATACGCAGTATTTT. Full variable domain (remainder filled in from reference TRBV19 and TRBJ2-3): DGGITQSPKYLFRKEGQNVTLSCEQNLNHDAMYWYRQDPGQGLRLIYYSQIVNDFQKGDIAEGYSVSREKKESFPLTVTSAQKNPTAFYLCASSRAGEADTQYFGPGTRLTVL.

V and J are TRBV5-1 and TRBJ1-3, with D possibly being TRBD1 (6 bases). Trimming removed 0 bases from V and 4 bases from J, with 11 bases in between. The CDR3 runs 15 residues. The germline V gene encodes CDR1 SGHRS and CDR2 YFSETQ. The CDR3: CASSLETGRGNTIYF. The CDR3 region has the DNA TGCGCCAGCAGCTTGGAGACAGGTCGAGGAAACACCATATATTTT.

The chain joins TRBV6-6 to TRBJ1-1; D is unclear. Germline CDR1 is MNHNY and CDR2 is SVGAGI (reference sequence). The CDR3 is 13 residues long. Between the trimmed V and J ends, which lost 5 bases and 1 base, there was a span of 8 bases. CDR3 protein: CASSRTENTEAFF. As DNA, the CDR3 is TGTGCCAGCAGTCGCACTGAGAACACTGAAGCTTTCTTT.

The rearrangement joins TRBV19 to TRBJ1-2, with unresolved D. Trimming removed 3 bases from V and 0 bases from J, with 11 bases in between. The CDR3 spans 15 residues. CDR1 is LNHDA and CDR2 is SQIVND in the germline V gene (reference sequence). CDR3 in amino acids: CASSMERVSNYGYTF. The CDR3 nucleotides read TGTGCCAGTAGTATGGAGAGGGTCTCTAACTATGGCTACACCTTC.

The chain couples TRBV7-9 to TRBJ2-7, with 8 nucleotides matching TRBD1. The V gene's germline CDR1 is SEHNR and CDR2 FQNEAQ (reference sequence). V was pared by 1 base and J by 10 bases, with 9 bases of the junction left unmatched. This CDR3 contains 14 residues. Written as DNA, the CDR3 is TGTGCCAGCAGCTTAGAATCAGGGGGCCGTGATCAGTACTTC. Encoded protein: CASSLESGGRDQYF.

The V gene is TRBV19, the J gene TRBJ1-3, with 7 bases that match TRBD1. The V and J ends lost 5 bases and 0 bases, in that order; junction bases with no gene match: 7. Looked up from germline, CDR1 is LNHDA and CDR2 is SQIVND (reference sequence). The CDR3 covers 16 residues. CDR3 sequence: CASSRQGQASGNTIYF. The DNA of the CDR3 is TGTGCCAGTAGTCGACAGGGACAAGCCTCTGGAAACACCATATATTTT.